Each of the 10 T cell receptor beta chains below was sequenced from the same sample in a study of cytomegalovirus exposure and HLA in healthy donors. The PCR had 60 Vbeta and 13 Jbeta primers. The repertoire was sequenced with immunoSEQ multiplex PCR; TCRdb's copy has only in-frame clones and lacks some. The listing records some 130,000 clones. Source material: PBMCs. The receptors derive from a woman aged 55-69 years in good health and CMV-seronegative.

The chain links TRBV15 to TRBJ2-6; D is possibly TRBD2 (5 bases). This CDR3 spans 16 amino acids. Germline CDR1 reads LNHNV; CDR2 reads YYDKDF (reference sequence). V lost 0 bases, J lost 0 bases, and 6 bases lay in between. CDR3 protein: CATSRDDYSGANVLTF. The CDR3 DNA sequence: TGTGCCACCAGCAGAGATGACTACTCTGGGGCCAACGTCCTGACTTTC. Combining the CDR3 with reference TRBV15 and TRBJ2-6 gives the whole variable domain DAMVIQNPRYQVTQFGKPVTLSCSQTLNHNVMYWYQQKSSQAPKLLFHYYDKDFNNEADTPDNFQSRRPNTSFCFLDIRSPGLGDTAMYLCATSRDDYSGANVLTFGAGSRLTVL.

This chain joins TRBV2 and TRBJ1-6; D might be TRBD1 (5 bases). Trimming took off 1 base at V and 6 bases at J, with 13 bases between the two ends. Germline CDR1 SNHLY, CDR2 FYNNEI. The CDR3 is 16 amino acids. The CDR3 region has the DNA TGTGCCAGCAGTGAAGATGGGGGGTCGGCTAATTCACCCCTCCACTTT. It translates to CASSEDGGSANSPLHF.

V and J are TRBV11-3 and TRBJ2-2, with 14 bases matching TRBD2. J was trimmed by 5 bases and V by 5 bases; bases with no gene match: 4. CDR1 SGHNT and CDR2 YENEEA come from the germline V gene. CDR3 length: 16 residues. CDR3 DNA: TGTGCCAGCAGCCGAGGGACTAGCGGGGGTACCGGGGAGCTGTTTTTT. Its protein product is CASSRGTSGGTGELFF.

The rearrangement uses TRBV6-1 and TRBJ1-5; weak D call: TRBD1 (5 bases). This CDR3 is built from 15 residues. Germline V gene lookup returns CDR1 MNHNS and CDR2 SASEGT. V was pared by 0 bases and J by 4 bases, with 10 bases between. CDR3 sequence (DNA): TGTGCCAGCAGTGAAGCGGGGGGTGTAAATCAGCCCCAGCATTTT. This gives the protein CASSEAGGVNQPQHF.

V gene TRBV2 combines with J gene TRBJ2-5; weak D call: TRBD2 (7 bases). The germline V gene encodes CDR1 SNHLY and CDR2 FYNNEI. There are 13 residues in the CDR3. V gave up 8 bases and J gave up 5 bases, with 15 bases separating them. CDR3 coding DNA: TGTGCCAGCGGATTCGGGGGGCCGGAGACCCAGTACTTC. Protein: CASGFGGPETQYF.

The chain is built from TRBV19 and TRBJ2-1, with a weak D call TRBD2 (6 bases). Germline CDR1 LNHDA, CDR2 SQIVND (reference sequence). Trimming pared 5 bases from V and 9 bases from J, leaving 17 bases between. The CDR3 is made up of 14 amino acids. CDR3 residues: CASSPQRQGGEQFF. The CDR3 DNA sequence: TGTGCCAGTAGTCCGCAGAGGCAGGGAGGTGAGCAGTTCTTC.

The chain links TRBV5-1 to TRBJ2-7; 7 bases match TRBD1. The J segment lost 5 bases and the V segment lost 3 bases, leaving 5 bases of the junction unmatched. Per germline, CDR1 SGHRS and CDR2 YFSETQ. The length of the CDR3 is 13 residues. CDR3 residues: CASSSPDRDEQYF. The CDR3 nucleotides read TGCGCCAGCAGCTCGCCCGACAGGGACGAGCAGTACTTC.

The gene calls are TRBV6-1 and TRBJ2-1, with 8 bases fitting TRBD2. CDR3 length equals 14 residues. V was clipped by 5 bases and J by 5 bases; unmatched bases: 5. Per germline, CDR1 MNHNS and CDR2 SASEGT. The CDR3 DNA is TGTGCCAGCAGTCGGGGGGGAGTAGACAATGAGCAGTTCTTC. Encoded protein: CASSRGGVDNEQFF.

A note on this clone: The same CDR3 arises from other DNA sequences in this sample as well. The V call is TRBV6-6, the J call TRBJ1-4; TRBD1 is a possible D gene (6 bases). Germline V gene lookup returns CDR1 MNHNY and CDR2 SVGAGI (reference sequence). V dropped 6 bases and J dropped 4 bases, with 18 bases sitting between them. The CDR3 extends over 16 amino acids. Here the CDR3 reads CASRTNPGQSNEKLFF. The CDR3 DNA sequence: TGTGCCAGCAGGACTAACCCAGGACAGAGTAATGAAAAACTGTTTTTT.

The chain is built from TRBV5-1 and TRBJ2-2, with 7 bases aligning to TRBD1. With 3 bases clipped from V and 7 bases from J, the junction kept 6 bases outside the gene matches. CDR1 is SGHRS and CDR2 is YFSETQ in the germline V gene. This CDR3 contains 14 residues. This CDR3 reads CASSSEQGSGELFF. The CDR3 DNA is TGCGCCAGCAGCTCCGAACAGGGGAGCGGGGAGCTGTTTTTT.